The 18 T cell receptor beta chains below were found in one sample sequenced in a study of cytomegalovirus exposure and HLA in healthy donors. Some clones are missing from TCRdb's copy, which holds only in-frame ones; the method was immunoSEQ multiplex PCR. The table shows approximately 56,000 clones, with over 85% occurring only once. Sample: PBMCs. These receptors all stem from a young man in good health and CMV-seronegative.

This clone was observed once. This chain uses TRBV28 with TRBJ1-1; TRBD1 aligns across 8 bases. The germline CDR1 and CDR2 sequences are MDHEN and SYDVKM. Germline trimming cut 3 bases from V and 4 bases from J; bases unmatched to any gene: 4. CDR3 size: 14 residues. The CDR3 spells CASSLDRAITEAFF. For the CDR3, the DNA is TGTGCCAGCAGTTTGGACAGGGCGATCACTGAAGCTTTCTTT.

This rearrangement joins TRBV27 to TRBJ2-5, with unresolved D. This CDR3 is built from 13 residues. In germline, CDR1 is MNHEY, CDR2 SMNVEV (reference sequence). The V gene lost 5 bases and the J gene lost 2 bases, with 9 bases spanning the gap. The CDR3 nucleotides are TGTGCCAGCAGTCTCCAGTGGCAAGAGACCCAGTACTTC. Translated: CASSLQWQETQYF.

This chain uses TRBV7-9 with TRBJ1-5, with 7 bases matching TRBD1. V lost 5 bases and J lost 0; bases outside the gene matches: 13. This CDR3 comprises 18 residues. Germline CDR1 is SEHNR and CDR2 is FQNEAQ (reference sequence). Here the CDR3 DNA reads TGTGCCAGCAGCCCGGAGACAGGGCAGTACTATAGCAATCAGCCCCAGCATTTT. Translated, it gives CASSPETGQYYSNQPQHF.

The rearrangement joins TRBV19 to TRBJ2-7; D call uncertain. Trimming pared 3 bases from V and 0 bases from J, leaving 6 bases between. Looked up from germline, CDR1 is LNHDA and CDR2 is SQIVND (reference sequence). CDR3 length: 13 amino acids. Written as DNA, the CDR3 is TGTGCCAGTAGTATTGGTAGCTCCTACGAGCAGTACTTC. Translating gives CASSIGSSYEQYF. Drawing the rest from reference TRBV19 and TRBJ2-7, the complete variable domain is DGGITQSPKYLFRKEGQNVTLSCEQNLNHDAMYWYRQDPGQGLRLIYYSQIVNDFQKGDIAEGYSVSREKKESFPLTVTSAQKNPTAFYLCASSIGSSYEQYFGPGTRLTVT.

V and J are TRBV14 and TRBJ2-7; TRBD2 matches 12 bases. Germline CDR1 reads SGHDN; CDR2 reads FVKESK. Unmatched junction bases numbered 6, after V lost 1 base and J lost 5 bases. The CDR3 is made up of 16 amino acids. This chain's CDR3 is CASSQGRLAGVDEQYF. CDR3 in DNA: TGTGCCAGCAGCCAAGGGCGACTAGCGGGAGTCGACGAGCAGTACTTC. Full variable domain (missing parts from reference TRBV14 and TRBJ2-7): EAGVTQFPSHSVIEKGQTVTLRCDPISGHDNLYWYRRVMGKEIKFLLHFVKESKQDESGMPNNRFLAERTGGTYSTLKVQPAELEDSGVYFCASSQGRLAGVDEQYFGPGTRLTVT.

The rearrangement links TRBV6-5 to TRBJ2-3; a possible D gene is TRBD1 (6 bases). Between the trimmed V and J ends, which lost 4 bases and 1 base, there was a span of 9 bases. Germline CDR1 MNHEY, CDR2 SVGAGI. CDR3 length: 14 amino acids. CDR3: CASSFGQRTDTQYF. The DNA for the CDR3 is TGTGCCAGCAGTTTTGGACAGCGCACAGATACGCAGTATTTT.

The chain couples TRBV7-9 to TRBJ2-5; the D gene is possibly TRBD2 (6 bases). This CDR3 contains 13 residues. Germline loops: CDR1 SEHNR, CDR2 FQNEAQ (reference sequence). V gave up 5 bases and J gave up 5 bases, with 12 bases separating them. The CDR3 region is CASSPSGRETQYF. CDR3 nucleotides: TGTGCCAGCAGCCCGAGCGGGCGGGAGACCCAGTACTTC.

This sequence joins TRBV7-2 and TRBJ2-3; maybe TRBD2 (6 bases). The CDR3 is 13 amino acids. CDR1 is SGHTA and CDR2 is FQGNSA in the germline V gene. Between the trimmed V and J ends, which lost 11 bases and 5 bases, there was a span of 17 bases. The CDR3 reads CAASGVGGDTQYF. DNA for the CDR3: TGTGCCGCGTCGGGAGTTGGGGGAGATACGCAGTATTTT.

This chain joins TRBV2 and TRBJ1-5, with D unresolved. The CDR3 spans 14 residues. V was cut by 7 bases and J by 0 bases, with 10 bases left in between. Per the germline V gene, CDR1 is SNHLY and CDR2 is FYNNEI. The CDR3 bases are TGTGCCAGCAAAGACACATTTAGCAATCAGCCCCAGCATTTT. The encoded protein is CASKDTFSNQPQHF.

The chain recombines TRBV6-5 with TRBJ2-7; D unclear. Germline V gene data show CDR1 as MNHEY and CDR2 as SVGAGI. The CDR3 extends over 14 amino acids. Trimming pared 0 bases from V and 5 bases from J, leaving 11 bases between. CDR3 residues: CASSYSDKSHEQYF. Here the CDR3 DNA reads TGTGCCAGCAGTTACTCAGACAAGTCCCACGAGCAGTACTTC.

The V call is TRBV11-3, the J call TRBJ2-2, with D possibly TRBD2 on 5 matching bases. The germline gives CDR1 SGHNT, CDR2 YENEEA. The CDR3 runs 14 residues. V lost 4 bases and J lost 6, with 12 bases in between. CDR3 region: CASSSDVRAGELFF. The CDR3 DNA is TGTGCCAGCAGCTCCGACGTGAGGGCCGGGGAGCTGTTTTTT.

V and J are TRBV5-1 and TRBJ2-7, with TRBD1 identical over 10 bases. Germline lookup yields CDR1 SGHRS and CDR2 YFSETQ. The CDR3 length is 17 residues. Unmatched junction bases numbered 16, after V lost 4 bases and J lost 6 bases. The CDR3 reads CASSPYSRRDRGSEQYF. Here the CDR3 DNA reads TGCGCCAGCAGCCCCTACTCACGGCGGGACAGGGGCTCCGAGCAGTACTTC.

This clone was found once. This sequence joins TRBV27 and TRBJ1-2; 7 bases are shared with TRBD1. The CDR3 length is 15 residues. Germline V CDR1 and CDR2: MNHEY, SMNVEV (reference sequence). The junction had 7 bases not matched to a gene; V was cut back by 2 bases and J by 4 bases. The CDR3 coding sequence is TGTGCCAGCAGTTTAAGGGTTGACAGGGTCTATGGCTACACCTTC. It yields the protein CASSLRVDRVYGYTF.

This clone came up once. DNA of the CDR3: TGTGCCAGCACCTCCGAGGCAGATACGCAGTATTTT. It codes for CASTSEADTQYF. This chain uses TRBV6-5 with TRBJ2-3; D uncertain. This CDR3 has 12 residues. Germline CDR1 is MNHEY and CDR2 is SVGAGI. V lost 7 bases to trimming and J lost 4 bases, with 9 bases between them.

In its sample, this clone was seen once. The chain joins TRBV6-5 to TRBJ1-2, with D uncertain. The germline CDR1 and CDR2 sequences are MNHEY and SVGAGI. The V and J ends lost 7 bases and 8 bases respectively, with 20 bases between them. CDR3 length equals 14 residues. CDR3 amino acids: CASTARLQAGGYTF. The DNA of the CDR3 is TGTGCCAGCACGGCAAGACTTCAAGCGGGGGGCTACACCTTC.

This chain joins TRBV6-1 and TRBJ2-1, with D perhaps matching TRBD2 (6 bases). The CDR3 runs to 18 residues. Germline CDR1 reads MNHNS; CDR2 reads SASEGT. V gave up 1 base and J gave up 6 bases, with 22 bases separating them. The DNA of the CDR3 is TGTGCCAGCAGTGAAGAGCAACGGGGAGCGGGTCTAAGCAATGAGCAGTTCTTC. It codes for CASSEEQRGAGLSNEQFF.

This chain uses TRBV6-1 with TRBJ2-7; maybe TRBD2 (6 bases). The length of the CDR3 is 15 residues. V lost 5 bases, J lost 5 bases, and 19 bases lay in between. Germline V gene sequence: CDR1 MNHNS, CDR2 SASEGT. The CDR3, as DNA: TGTGCCAGCAGTCCGATCCTGGGGGGTCTCCACGAGCAGTACTTC. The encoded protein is CASSPILGGLHEQYF.

The CDR3 region is CASSPGLDVSGHEQYF. The CDR3 DNA is TGCGCCAGCAGCCCAGGACTAGATGTCTCTGGGCACGAGCAGTACTTC. V usage is TRBV5-1 and J usage is TRBJ2-7, with 7 bases fitting TRBD2. The CDR3 sequence is 16 residues long. Trimming cost V 4 bases and J 5 bases; bases outside gene matches: 15. CDR1 is SGHRS, CDR2 YFSETQ, per germline.